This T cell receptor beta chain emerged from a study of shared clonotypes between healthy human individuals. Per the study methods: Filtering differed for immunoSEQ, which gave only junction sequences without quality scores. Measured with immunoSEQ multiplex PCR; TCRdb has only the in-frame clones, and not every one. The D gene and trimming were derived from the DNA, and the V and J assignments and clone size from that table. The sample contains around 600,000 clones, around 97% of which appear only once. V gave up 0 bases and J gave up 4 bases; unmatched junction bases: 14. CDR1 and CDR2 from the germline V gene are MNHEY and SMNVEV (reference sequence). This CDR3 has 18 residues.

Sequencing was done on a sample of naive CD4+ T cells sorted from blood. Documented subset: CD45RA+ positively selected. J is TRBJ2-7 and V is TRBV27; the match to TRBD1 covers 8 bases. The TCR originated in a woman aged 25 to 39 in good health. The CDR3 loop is CASSLSSGQGIVTYEQYF. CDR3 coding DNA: TGTGCCAGCAGTTTATCTTCCGGACAGGGAATTGTGACTTACGAGCAGTACTTC.